These 11 T cell receptor beta chains came from one sample sequenced in a study of OX40 agonist ivuxolimab in advanced cancers. Method: immunoSEQ multiplex PCR; TCRdb's copy keeps in-frame clones and lacks some. The profile shows some 76,000 clones, around nine tenths of them singletons. The starting material was CD4+ or CD8+ T cells sorted from blood, obtained in a trial of the OX40 agonist ivuxolimab. The receptors were gathered from an adult with an advanced solid tumor such as melanoma, head and neck, liver or kidney cancer.

The V gene is TRBV5-1, the J gene TRBJ1-2, with 10 positions matching TRBD1. CDR1 and CDR2 (germline): SGHRS, YFSETQ. The J segment lost 4 bases and the V segment lost 3 bases, leaving 3 bases of the junction unmatched. The CDR3 sequence is 14 residues long. CDR3 nucleotides: TGCGCCAGCAGCTACGGGGACAGGGGCTATGGCTACACCTTC. Protein product: CASSYGDRGYGYTF. The full variable domain, in which reference TRBV5-1 and TRBJ1-2 provide the parts outside the CDR3, is KAGVTQTPRYLIKTRGQQVTLSCSPISGHRSVSWYQQTPGQGLQFLFEYFSETQRNKGNFPGRFSGRQFSNSRSEMNVSTLELGDSALYLCASSYGDRGYGYTFGSGTRLTVV.

The rearrangement joins TRBV6-5 to TRBJ2-7; 9 bases are a match to TRBD1. The CDR3 covers 13 residues. The germline V gene has CDR1 MNHEY and CDR2 SVGAGI. Unmatched junction bases numbered 6, after V lost 7 bases and J lost 5 bases. The DNA for the CDR3 is TGTGCCAGCAAAGGGACAGGGACCCACGAGCAGTACTTC. This encodes CASKGTGTHEQYF.

The V and J genes are TRBV28 and TRBJ2-2; 10 bases are shared with TRBD1. CDR3 size: 16 residues. After removal of 4 bases from V and 7 bases from J, the junction contained 9 bases not matched to a gene. Germline CDR1 reads MDHEN; CDR2 reads SYDVKM. CDR3 sequence: CASSSYSGTGVGELFF. CDR3 coding DNA: TGTGCCAGCAGTTCATATTCCGGGACAGGGGTCGGGGAGCTGTTTTTT.

The chain is built from TRBV5-1 and TRBJ2-1, with a possible D match to TRBD2 (6 bases). This CDR3 has 13 residues. Per the germline V gene, CDR1 is SGHRS and CDR2 is YFSETQ. Trimming shortened V by 3 bases and J by 10 bases, and 14 bases separated the two germline ends. The CDR3 sequence: CASSSRGGWEQFF. For the CDR3, the DNA is TGCGCCAGCAGCTCAAGGGGAGGCTGGGAGCAGTTCTTC.

V gene TRBV5-8 combines with J gene TRBJ2-2; 10 positions match TRBD1. Germline CDR1 and CDR2: SGHTS and YDEGEE. After removal of 4 bases from V and 7 bases from J, the junction contained 4 bases not matched to a gene. CDR3 length: 14 amino acids. CDR3 loop: CASSGDRGGGELFF. The CDR3 region has the DNA TGTGCCAGCAGCGGGGACAGGGGTGGCGGGGAGCTGTTTTTT.

The chain links TRBV7-8 to TRBJ2-3; possibly TRBD2 for D (6 bases). Germline V gene lookup returns CDR1 SGHVS and CDR2 FQNEAQ. The CDR3 sequence is 14 residues long. V lost 3 bases, J lost 2 bases, and 9 bases lay in between. The CDR3 region has the DNA TGTGCCAGCAGCTTCCGGACTACCACAGATACGCAGTATTTT. Translating gives CASSFRTTTDTQYF.

The rearrangement links TRBV6-1 to TRBJ1-4, with D perhaps matching TRBD1 (5 bases). The V gene's germline CDR1 is MNHNS and CDR2 SASEGT. Trimming cost V 4 bases and J 7 bases, with 13 bases left between them. This CDR3 has 14 residues. CDR3 in DNA: TGTGCCAGCAGTGGGAACAGGTTTGGTGAAAAACTGTTTTTT. This gives the protein CASSGNRFGEKLFF.

The chain carries TRBV5-1 and TRBJ2-1; the D gene could be TRBD1 or TRBD2 (5 bases each). Trimming pared 6 bases from V and 0 bases from J, leaving 10 bases between. This CDR3 spans 14 amino acids. Germline V lookup: CDR1 SGHRS, CDR2 YFSETQ. The CDR3 DNA follows: TGCGCCAGCAACCGGGACCTCTCCTACAATGAGCAGTTCTTC. Its translation is CASNRDLSYNEQFF.

The chain joins TRBV6-1 to TRBJ1-2; no reliable D call. The CDR3 spans 13 residues. Trimming removed 6 bases from V and 7 bases from J, with 15 bases in between. Germline assignment: CDR1 MNHNS and CDR2 SASEGT. The CDR3 region has the DNA TGTGCCAGCAGCCAACTCCTCAGTACTGGCTACACCTTC. As protein: CASSQLLSTGYTF.

This clone was counted once. The junction shows a germline mismatch at one end, possibly a read error. The chain carries TRBV7-3 and TRBJ2-3; tentatively, D is TRBD2 (6 bases). The CDR3 runs to 15 residues. From germline, CDR1 is SGHTA and CDR2 FQGTGA. In nucleotides, the CDR3 is TGTGCCAGCAGGTTAAAGCGGGCTAGCACAGATACGCAGTATTTT. Its translation: CASRLKRASTDTQYF.

The V gene is TRBV19, the J gene TRBJ2-5, with 11 bases identical to TRBD2. After removal of 6 bases from V and 4 bases from J, the junction contained 7 bases not matched to a gene. This CDR3 spans 15 amino acids. Germline CDR1 LNHDA, CDR2 SQIVND (reference sequence). CDR3 sequence (DNA): TGTGCCAGTAGCTCCTTAGCGGGGGGGCGAGAGACCCAGTACTTC. This translates into CASSSLAGGRETQYF.